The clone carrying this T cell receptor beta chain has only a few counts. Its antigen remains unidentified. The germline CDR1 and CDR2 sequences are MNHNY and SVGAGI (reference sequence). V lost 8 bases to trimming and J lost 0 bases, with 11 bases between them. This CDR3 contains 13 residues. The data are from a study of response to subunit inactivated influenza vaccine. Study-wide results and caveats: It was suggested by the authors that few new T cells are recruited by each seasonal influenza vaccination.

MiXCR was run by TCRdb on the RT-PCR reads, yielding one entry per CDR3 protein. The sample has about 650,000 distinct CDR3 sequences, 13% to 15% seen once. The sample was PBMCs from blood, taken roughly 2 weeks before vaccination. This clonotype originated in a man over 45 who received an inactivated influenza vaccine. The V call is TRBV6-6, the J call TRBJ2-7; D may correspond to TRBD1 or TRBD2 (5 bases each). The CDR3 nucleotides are TGTGCCAGCGGGGGAACAGCCTCCTACGAGCAGTACTTC. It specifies CASGGTASYEQYF.